This is a list of T cell receptor beta chains from one sample in a study of memory CD4+ T cells and cytomegalovirus serostatus. Produced via immunoSEQ multiplex PCR; TCRdb's table is partial and in-frame only. Here the sample spans over 65,000 clones, about three quarters being singletons. Source material: memory CD4+ T cells from blood. The receptors derive from an adult in good health and CMV-seropositive. CDR3s include the opening cysteine and the closing phenylalanine or tryptophan. Fields, in order: D gene, V gene, J gene, clone size, CDR3 DNA, CDR3 protein. A D gene is named only where the DNA matches it firmly. Size is stated for part of the rows, as once, few or many counts, or as a class when the clone is expanded.

>TRBD2|TRBV7-9|TRBJ2-5|few
TGTGCCAGCAGCTTGGGACTAGCGGGGGGTAAAAACTTC
CASSLGLAGGKNF
>TRBD1|TRBV6-4|TRBJ2-5|-
TGTGCCACCTTAGTATCAGGGGGCAGGCAGACCCAGTACTTC
CATLVSGGRQTQYF
>-|TRBV28|TRBJ1-2|-
TGTGCCAGCAGTTCGAAATATGGCTACACCTTC
CASSSKYGYTF
>TRBD1|TRBV7-3|TRBJ1-1|-
TGTGCCAGCAGCGTTGTTCAGGGGGCCTCTGAAGCTTTCTTT
CASSVVQGASEAFF
>-|TRBV6-4|TRBJ2-2|-
TGTGCCAGCAGTGAAGGGGCGATCACCGGGGAGCTGTTTTTT
CASSEGAITGELFF
>-|TRBV6-5|TRBJ1-1|once
TGTGCCAGCAGTTACTTATCCAGGGTCCCTGAAGCTTTCTTT
CASSYLSRVPEAFF
>-|TRBV28|TRBJ2-3|few
TGTGCCAGCAGGGGACTGGGAGATACGCAGTATTTT
CASRGLGDTQYF
>-|TRBV19|TRBJ2-1|-
TGTGCCAGTAGTATAGGTGGATCCTACAATGAGCAGTTCTTC
CASSIGGSYNEQFF
>-|TRBV6-6|TRBJ1-5|-
TGTGCCAGCAGACCATACCGGGACAGCAATCAGCCCCAGCATTTT
CASRPYRDSNQPQHF
>-|TRBV18|TRBJ2-5|once
TGTGCCAGCTCACCCCTAGGACTGGAAGAGACCCAGTACTTC
CASSPLGLEETQYF
>-|TRBV30|TRBJ2-7|-
TGTGCCTGGAGTGTGGGGGTGGGGGGCTACGAGCAGTACTTC
CAWSVGVGGYEQYF
>-|TRBV5-5|TRBJ1-1|-
TGTGCCAGCAGCCCAATGACAGCGAACACTGAAGCTTTCTTT
CASSPMTANTEAFF
>-|TRBV30|TRBJ2-1|-
TGTGCCTGGACTCAGGCCGGCGCGGAGCAGTTCTTC
CAWTQAGAEQFF
>-|TRBV5-1|TRBJ2-7|-
TGCGCCAGCAGCCAACAAAACTACGAGCAGTACTTC
CASSQQNYEQYF
>-|TRBV30|TRBJ2-1|-
TGTGCCTGGGAGGGGGGCGGTGAGCAGTTCTTC
CAWEGGGEQFF
>-|TRBV7-2|TRBJ2-3|-
TGTGCCAGCAGCTTATCGGCTGGCACAGATACGCAGTATTTT
CASSLSAGTDTQYF
>TRBD1|TRBV6-1|TRBJ1-5|-
TGTGCCAGCAGGCTTGTGCAGGGGGATCAGCCCCAGCATTTT
CASRLVQGDQPQHF
>TRBD2|TRBV4-1|TRBJ2-3|-
TGCGCCAGCAGCTGGGGGGGGGTCAAAGATACGCAGTATTTT
CASSWGGVKDTQYF
>TRBD2|TRBV27|TRBJ2-1|-
TGTGCCAGCAGTTCGACCTGGCGGGAGCATAACAATGAGCAGTTCTTC
CASSSTWREHNNEQFF
>-|TRBV12-2|TRBJ1-3|-
TGTGCAAGTCGCTTAGAAAGAGGGGGCGTATTGCGTAGCCCTTCTGGAAACACCATATATTTT
CASRLERGGVLRSPSGNTIYF
>-|TRBV30|TRBJ1-4|-
TGTGCCTGGAGTTCCCCCGGGGGGGCTAATGAAAAACTGTTTTTT
CAWSSPGGANEKLFF
>-|TRBV6-1|TRBJ2-7|-
TGTGCCAGCAGTAAATCCCTTTACGAGCAGTACTTC
CASSKSLYEQYF
>TRBD1|TRBV7-2|TRBJ1-2|-
TGTGCCAGCAGCTCATGGGACAGGTTTTATGGCTACACCTTC
CASSSWDRFYGYTF
>-|TRBV7-2|TRBJ2-1|-
TGTGCCAGCAGCCGCGGAGGGACACCTAATGAGCAGTTCTTC
CASSRGGTPNEQFF
>TRBD1|TRBV7-9|TRBJ1-1|-
TGTGCCAGCAGCGGGCAGGGGGCGAACACTGAAGCTTTCTTT
CASSGQGANTEAFF
>-|TRBV7-9|TRBJ1-3|-
TGTGCCAGCAGCTTAGGAGGGGGGTCCGGAAACACCATATATTTT
CASSLGGGSGNTIYF